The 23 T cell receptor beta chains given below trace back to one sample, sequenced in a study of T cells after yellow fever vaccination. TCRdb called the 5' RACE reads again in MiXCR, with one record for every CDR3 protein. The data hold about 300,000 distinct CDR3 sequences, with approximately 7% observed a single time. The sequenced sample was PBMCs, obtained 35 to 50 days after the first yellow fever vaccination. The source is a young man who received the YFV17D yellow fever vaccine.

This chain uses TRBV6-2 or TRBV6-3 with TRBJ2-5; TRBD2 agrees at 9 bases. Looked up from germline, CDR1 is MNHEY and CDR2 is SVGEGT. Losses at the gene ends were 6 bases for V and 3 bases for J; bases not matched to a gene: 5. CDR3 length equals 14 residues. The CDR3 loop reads CASRNRLAEETQYF. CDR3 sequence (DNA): TGTGCCAGCAGAAACCGACTAGCGGAAGAGACCCAGTACTTC.

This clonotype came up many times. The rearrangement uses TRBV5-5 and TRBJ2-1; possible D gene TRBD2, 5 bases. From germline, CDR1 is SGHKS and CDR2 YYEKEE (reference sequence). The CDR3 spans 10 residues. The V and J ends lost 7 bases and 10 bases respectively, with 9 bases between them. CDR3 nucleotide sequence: TGTGCCAGCCATCCGGGGGAGCAGTTCTTC. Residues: CASHPGEQFF.

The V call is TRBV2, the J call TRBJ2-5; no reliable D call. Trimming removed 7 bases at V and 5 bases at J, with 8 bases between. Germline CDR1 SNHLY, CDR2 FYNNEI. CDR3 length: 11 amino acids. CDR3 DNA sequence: TGTGCCAGCAAGGAGACGGAGACCCAGTACTTC. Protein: CASKETETQYF.

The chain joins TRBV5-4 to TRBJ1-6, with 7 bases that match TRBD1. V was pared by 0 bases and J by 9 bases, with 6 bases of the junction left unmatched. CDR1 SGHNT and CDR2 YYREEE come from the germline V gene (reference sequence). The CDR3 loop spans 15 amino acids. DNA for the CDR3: TGTGCCAGCAGCTTGGCCGCACAGGGGATTTCACCCCTCCACTTT. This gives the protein CASSLAAQGISPLHF.

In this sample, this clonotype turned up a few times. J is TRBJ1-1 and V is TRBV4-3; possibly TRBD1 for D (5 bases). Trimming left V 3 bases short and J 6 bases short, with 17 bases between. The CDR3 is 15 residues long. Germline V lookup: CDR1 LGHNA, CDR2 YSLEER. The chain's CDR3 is CASSQQTEVRSEAFF. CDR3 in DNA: TGCGCCAGCAGCCAGCAGACAGAAGTACGTTCTGAAGCTTTCTTT.

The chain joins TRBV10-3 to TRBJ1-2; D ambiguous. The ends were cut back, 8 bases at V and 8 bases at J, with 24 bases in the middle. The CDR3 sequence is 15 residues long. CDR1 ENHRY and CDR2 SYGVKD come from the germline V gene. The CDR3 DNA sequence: TGTGCCATCGGATCGAGGCAACAAGAATTCCCCGGCTACACCTTC. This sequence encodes CAIGSRQQEFPGYTF.

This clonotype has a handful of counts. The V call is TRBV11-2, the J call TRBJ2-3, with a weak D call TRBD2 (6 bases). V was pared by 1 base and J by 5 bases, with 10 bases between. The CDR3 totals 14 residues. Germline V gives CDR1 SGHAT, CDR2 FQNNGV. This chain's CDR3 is CASSLGGTRDTQYF. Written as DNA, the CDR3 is TGTGCCAGCAGCTTAGGGGGGACTCGAGATACGCAGTATTTT.

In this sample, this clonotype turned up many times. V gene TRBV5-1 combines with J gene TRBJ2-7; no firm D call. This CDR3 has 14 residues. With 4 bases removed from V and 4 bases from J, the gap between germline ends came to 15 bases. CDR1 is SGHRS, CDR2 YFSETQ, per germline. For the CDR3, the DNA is TGCGCCAGCAGCCAGAAGGCAGGATTATACGAGCAGTACTTC. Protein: CASSQKAGLYEQYF.

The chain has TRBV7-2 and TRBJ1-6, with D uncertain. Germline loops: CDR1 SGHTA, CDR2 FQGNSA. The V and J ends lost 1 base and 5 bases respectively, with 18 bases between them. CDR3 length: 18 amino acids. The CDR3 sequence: CASSLGFLGTQDNSPLHF. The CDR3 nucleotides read TGTGCCAGCAGCTTAGGCTTTCTGGGCACTCAAGATAATTCACCCCTCCACTTT.

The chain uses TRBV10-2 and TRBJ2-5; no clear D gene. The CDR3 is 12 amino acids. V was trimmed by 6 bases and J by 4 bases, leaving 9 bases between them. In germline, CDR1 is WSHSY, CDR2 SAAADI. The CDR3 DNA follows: TGCGCCAGCAGGCCGGGTTCAGAGACCCAGTACTTC. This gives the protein CASRPGSETQYF.

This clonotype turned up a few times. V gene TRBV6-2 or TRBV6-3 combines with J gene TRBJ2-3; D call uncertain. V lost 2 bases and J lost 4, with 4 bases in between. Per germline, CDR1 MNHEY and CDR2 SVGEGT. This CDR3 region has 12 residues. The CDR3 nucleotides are TGTGCCAGCAGTTACCCCGCAGATACGCAGTATTTT. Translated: CASSYPADTQYF.

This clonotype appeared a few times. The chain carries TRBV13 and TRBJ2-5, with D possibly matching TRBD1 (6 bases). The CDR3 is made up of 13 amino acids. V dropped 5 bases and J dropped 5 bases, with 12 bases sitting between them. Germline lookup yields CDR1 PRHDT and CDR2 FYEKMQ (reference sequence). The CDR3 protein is CASSRTGKETQYF. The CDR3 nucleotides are TGTGCCAGCAGCCGAACAGGGAAGGAGACCCAGTACTTC.

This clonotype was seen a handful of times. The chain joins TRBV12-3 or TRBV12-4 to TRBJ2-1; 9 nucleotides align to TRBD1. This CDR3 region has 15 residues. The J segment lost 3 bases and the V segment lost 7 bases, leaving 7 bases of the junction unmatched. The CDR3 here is CASTGLDRGYNEQFF. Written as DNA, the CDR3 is TGTGCCAGCACCGGGTTGGACAGGGGCTACAATGAGCAGTTCTTC.

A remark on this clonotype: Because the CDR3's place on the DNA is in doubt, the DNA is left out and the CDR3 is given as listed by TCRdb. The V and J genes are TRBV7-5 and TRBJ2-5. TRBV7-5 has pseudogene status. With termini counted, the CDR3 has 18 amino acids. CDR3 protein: CISVPLKGLLHFQETQYF.

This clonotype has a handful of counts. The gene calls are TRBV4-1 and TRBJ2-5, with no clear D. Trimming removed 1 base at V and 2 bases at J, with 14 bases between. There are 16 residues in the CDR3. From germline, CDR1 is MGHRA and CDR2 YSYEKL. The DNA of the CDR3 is TGCGCCAGCAGCCAAGTGGCGCTGATCCTACAAGAGACCCAGTACTTC. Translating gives CASSQVALILQETQYF.

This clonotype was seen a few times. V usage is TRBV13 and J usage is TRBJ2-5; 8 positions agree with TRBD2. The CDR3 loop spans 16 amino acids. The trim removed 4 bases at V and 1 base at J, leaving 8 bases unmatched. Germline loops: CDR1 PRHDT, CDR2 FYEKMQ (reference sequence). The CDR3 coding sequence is TGTGCCAGCAGCTCCTTCGGCGGGGGGTTCCAAGAGACCCAGTACTTC. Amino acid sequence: CASSSFGGGFQETQYF.

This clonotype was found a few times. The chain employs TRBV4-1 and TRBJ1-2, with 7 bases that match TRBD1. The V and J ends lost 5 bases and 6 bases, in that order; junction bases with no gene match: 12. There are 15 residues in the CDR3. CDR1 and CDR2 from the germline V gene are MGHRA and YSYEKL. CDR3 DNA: TGCGCCAGCAGCACCCCGACAGGGACCTCTGATGGCTACACCTTC. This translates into CASSTPTGTSDGYTF.

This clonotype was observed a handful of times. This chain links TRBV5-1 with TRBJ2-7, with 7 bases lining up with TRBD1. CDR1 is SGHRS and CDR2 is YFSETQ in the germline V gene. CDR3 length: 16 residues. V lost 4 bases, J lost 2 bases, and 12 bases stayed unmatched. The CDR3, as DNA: TGCGCCAGCAGCATGGGGGTCCGGGACAGCGCCTACGAGCAGTACTTC. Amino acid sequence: CASSMGVRDSAYEQYF.

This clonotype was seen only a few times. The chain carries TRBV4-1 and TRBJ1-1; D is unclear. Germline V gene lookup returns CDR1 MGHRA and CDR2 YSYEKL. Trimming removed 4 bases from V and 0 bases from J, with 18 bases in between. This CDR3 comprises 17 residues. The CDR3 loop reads CASSPDSSAGMNTEAFF. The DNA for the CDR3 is TGCGCCAGCAGCCCAGATTCTTCGGCAGGCATGAACACTGAAGCTTTCTTT.

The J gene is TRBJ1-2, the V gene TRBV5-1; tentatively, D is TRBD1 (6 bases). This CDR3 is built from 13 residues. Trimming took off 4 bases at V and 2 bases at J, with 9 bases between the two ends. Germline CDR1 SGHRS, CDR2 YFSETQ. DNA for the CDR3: TGCGCCAGCAGCACCACAGGGAACTATGGCTACACCTTC. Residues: CASSTTGNYGYTF.

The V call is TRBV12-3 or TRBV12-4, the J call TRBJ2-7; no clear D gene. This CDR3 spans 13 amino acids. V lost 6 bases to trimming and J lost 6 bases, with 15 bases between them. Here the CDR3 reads CASSSPSAREQYF. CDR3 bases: TGTGCCAGCAGCTCACCGTCAGCTCGCGAGCAGTACTTC.

In DNA form, the CDR3 reads TGCGCCAGCAGATCCGGGACGGAACAAGAGACCCAGTACTTC. The encoded protein is CASRSGTEQETQYF. The gene calls are TRBV5-1 and TRBJ2-5; D possibly uses TRBD1 or TRBD2 (5 bases each). The CDR3 is 14 amino acids. V lost 5 bases and J 2 bases, leaving 13 bases between the germline ends. CDR1 SGHRS and CDR2 YFSETQ come from the germline V gene.

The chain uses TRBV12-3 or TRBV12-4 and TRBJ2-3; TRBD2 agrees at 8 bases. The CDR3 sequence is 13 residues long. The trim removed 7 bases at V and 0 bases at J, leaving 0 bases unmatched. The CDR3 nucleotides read TGTGCCAGCAAGCGGGGGAGCACAGATACGCAGTATTTT. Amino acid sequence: CASKRGSTDTQYF.